The rows below give T cell receptor beta chains drawn from one sample of a study of cytomegalovirus exposure and HLA in healthy donors. The protocol was immunoSEQ multiplex PCR, while the TCRdb copy is restricted to in-frame clones and leaves out a portion. The sample gives more than 140,000 clones, 64% of which show up once; roughly 3.1% is in the top ten. Sequenced sample: PBMCs. Receptors were obtained from a woman younger than 45 in good health and CMV-seropositive. CDR3s include the opening cysteine and the closing phenylalanine or tryptophan. The D gene is left open where the match is weak. A clone size is listed for some rows: how often the clone was seen (once, few, many), or a class if it is expanded.

j_gene | v_gene | d_gene | abundance | CDR3nt | CDR3aa
TRBJ2-2 | TRBV4-1 | TRBD2 | NA | TGCGCCAGCAGCTCCCTTAGCGGGAGAGCCGACACCGGGGAGCTGTTTTTT | CASSSLSGRADTGELFF
TRBJ2-5 | TRBV7-9 | TRBD1 | NA | TGTTCCAGCAGCCTGAACCGGGACAGGGGGCTCCGCGAGACCCAGTACTTC | CSSSLNRDRGLRETQYF
TRBJ2-3 | TRBV29-1 | TRBD2 | few | TGCAGCGTGGAACCGGGACTATCCGATGGGGATACGCAGTATTTT | CSVEPGLSDGDTQYF
TRBJ1-6 | TRBV6-5 | NA | NA | TGTGCCAGCAGTTACTCACAGGGACTAAGGCCCCTCCACTTT | CASSYSQGLRPLHF
TRBJ2-7 | TRBV10-3 | NA | few | TGTGCCATCAGTGAAGAGACCTACGAGCAGTACTTC | CAISEETYEQYF
TRBJ2-7 | TRBV19 | NA | NA | TGTGCCAGTAGGGCTCCGACTAGAGGCGAGCAGTACTTC | CASRAPTRGEQYF
TRBJ1-3 | TRBV9 | NA | few | TGTGCCAGCAGCGGAGTGCTGGGGGGGGCTTCCATCGGAAACACCATATATTTT | CASSGVLGGASIGNTIYF
TRBJ2-7 | TRBV30 | TRBD1 | NA | TGTGCCTGGAAGGGACAGGGGGCTTGGGAGCAGTACTTC | CAWKGQGAWEQYF
TRBJ2-1 | TRBV11-2 | TRBD1 | NA | TGTGCCAGCAGCTCCCCCCCATTGGACAGGGGCCAACTTGACAATGAGCAGTTCTTC | CASSSPPLDRGQLDNEQFF
TRBJ1-5 | TRBV5-5 | NA | many | TGTGCCAGCAGCTTTTCCTCGTCGGAGCCCCAGCATTTT | CASSFSSSEPQHF
TRBJ2-3 | TRBV30 | TRBD2 | NA | TGTGCCTGGAATAGAAGGCGTCTAGCGGGGCCCCCTAGCACAGATACGCAGTATTTT | CAWNRRRLAGPPSTDTQYF
TRBJ2-7 | TRBV6-1 | TRBD2 | few | TGTGCCAGCAGTGAATATAAAACTAGCGGGAGTTACGAGCAGTACTTC | CASSEYKTSGSYEQYF
TRBJ1-3 | TRBV6-1 | NA | NA | TGTGCCAGCGAAGAGAGCTCTGGAAACACCATATATTTT | CASEESSGNTIYF
TRBJ2-7 | TRBV27 | NA | once | TGTGCCAGCAGTTTATCTAGGGGCGCCTACGAGCAGTACTTC | CASSLSRGAYEQYF
TRBJ2-5 | TRBV2 | NA | NA | TGTGCCAGCAGTGTTTCAGCGGGGACCCAGTACTTC | CASSVSAGTQYF
TRBJ1-1 | TRBV19 | TRBD1 | NA | TGTGCCAGTAGTATTTTGGGACAGATGAACACTGAAGCTTTCTTT | CASSILGQMNTEAFF
TRBJ2-2 | TRBV5-6 | TRBD2 | NA | TGTGCCAGCAGCAGGACTAGCGGGACCGGGGAGCTGTTTTTT | CASSRTSGTGELFF
TRBJ2-2 | TRBV4-1 | TRBD1 | few | TGCGCCAGCAGCCATCTGGAAAGGGGGCTCACCGGGGAGCTGTTTTTT | CASSHLERGLTGELFF
TRBJ1-5 | TRBV7-9 | TRBD1 | NA | TGTGCCAGCAGCTTTTTGGACAGGGGGGATCAGCCCCAGCATTTT | CASSFLDRGDQPQHF
TRBJ2-3 | TRBV5-6 | TRBD2 | NA | TGTGCCAGCAGTGAGGAGGGCAGCGGGGGGCCAATCACAGATACGCAGTATTTT | CASSEEGSGGPITDTQYF
TRBJ2-5 | TRBV6-5 | NA | NA | TGTGCCAGCAGCCAGGATCTAGGGGGGGGGACCCAGTACTTC | CASSQDLGGGTQYF
TRBJ1-1 | TRBV6-5 | NA | NA | TGTGCCAGCAGCCGAGACTCGGTCCCGGGAGCTTTCTTT | CASSRDSVPGAFF
TRBJ1-2 | TRBV13 | NA | NA | TGTGCCAGCGGCCCCGGGAAAAAGAGGACCCTCGATGGCTACACCTTC | CASGPGKKRTLDGYTF
TRBJ2-5 | TRBV4-1 | TRBD2 | NA | TGCGCCAGCAGCATACTAGCGGGAGGGAGTGAGACCCAGTACTTC | CASSILAGGSETQYF
TRBJ1-5 | TRBV6-1 | TRBD1 | NA | TGTGCCAGCGCGAGGGGGCCGGACAATCAGCCCCAGCATTTT | CASARGPDNQPQHF
TRBJ2-2 | TRBV7-3 | TRBD2 | once | TGTGCCAGCAGCTTATCAGCGGGGGGCGCCGGGGAGCTGTTTTTT | CASSLSAGGAGELFF